Each of the 2 T cell receptor beta chains below was sequenced from the same sample in a study of graft-versus-host responses after intestinal transplantation. Antigens of these TCRs are unknown. Profiled with immunoSEQ multiplex PCR; TCRdb holds only in-frame clones, not every one. The profile shows 60,000 to 80,000 clones, 90% of them singletons. Material: unstimulated CD8+ T cells sorted from spleen or lymph node cells, obtained before intestinal transplant. The receptor set was obtained from a human donor who received an intestinal transplant.

This clone is a singleton in its sample. The V gene is TRBV25-1, the J gene TRBJ2-3, with D possibly matching TRBD1 (5 bases). There are 14 residues in the CDR3. V lost 3 bases and J 2 bases, leaving 9 bases between the germline ends. Germline CDR1 MGHDK, CDR2 SYGVNS. CDR3 DNA sequence: TGTGCCAGCAGTGAGGGGCAGTACACAGATACGCAGTATTTT. Protein: CASSEGQYTDTQYF.

The chain is built from TRBV9 and TRBJ2-5; TRBD1 aligns across 10 bases. Germline loops: CDR1 SGDLS, CDR2 YYNGEE. The CDR3 contains 14 residues. The V segment lost 4 bases and the J segment 7 bases; nucleotides outside the gene matches: 7. DNA for the CDR3: TGTGCCAGCAGCCCTCCCGGACAGGGGGGGACCCAGTACTTC. As protein: CASSPPGQGGTQYF.